This T cell receptor beta chain is drawn from a study of blood T cell repertoires in COVID-19. For the study at large: Samples of COVID-19 (acute and convalescent) were obtained from the United States, Italy and Spain. PBMCs, B-cell-depleted T cells, or T cells provided the cDNA or gDNA that made up the material.

The CDR3 runs 15 residues. The V gene lost 4 bases and the J gene lost 1 base, with 13 bases spanning the gap. The germline V gene encodes CDR1 PRHDT and CDR2 FYEKMQ (reference sequence). Study processing details: Quantification of nucleated cells was approximated via reference gene primer amplification. Sequenced by immunoSEQ multiplex PCR; TCRdb stores in-frame clones only, minus some. For V, J and clone size, that table is used; D and trimming come from the DNA. The sample lists hundreds of thousands of clones, about 90% occurring once. This sequence originates from a woman aged 18-29 years who had recovered from COVID-19. Sequenced material: peripheral blood. The genes are TRBV13 and TRBJ1-1; D unresolved. The CDR3 loop is CASSSVRNSNTEAFF. In DNA, the CDR3 is TGTGCCAGCAGCTCGGTGAGGAACTCGAACACTGAAGCTTTCTTT.